This T cell receptor beta chain is from a study of blood T cell repertoires in COVID-19. In its sample, this clone was seen a few times. The assay was immunoSEQ multiplex PCR, and TCRdb's table has in-frame clones only and misses some. The table lists hundreds of thousands of clones, nearly 90% of them singletons. The CDR3 spans 17 residues. V dropped 4 bases and J dropped 5; count of bases not matched to a gene: 11. Per germline, CDR1 SGHRS and CDR2 YFSETQ. V is TRBV5-1 and J is TRBJ2-3; 12 bases map to TRBD2. The TCR originated in a woman between 35 and 50 years old with acute COVID-19. The material sequenced was PBMCs or T cells enriched from blood (not recorded which). The DNA of the CDR3 is TGCGCCAGCAGCCTTTTAGGACTAGCGGGGTTTAAAGATACGCAGTATTTT. Residues: CASSLLGLAGFKDTQYF.